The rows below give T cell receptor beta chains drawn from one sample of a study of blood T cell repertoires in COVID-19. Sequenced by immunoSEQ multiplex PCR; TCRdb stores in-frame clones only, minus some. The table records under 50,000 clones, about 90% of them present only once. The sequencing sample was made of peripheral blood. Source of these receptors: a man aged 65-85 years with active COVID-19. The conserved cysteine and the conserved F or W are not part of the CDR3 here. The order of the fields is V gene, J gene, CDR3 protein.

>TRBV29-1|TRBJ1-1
SVREDMNTEAF
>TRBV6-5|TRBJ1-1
ASGGVNTEAF
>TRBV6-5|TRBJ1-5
ASGQGQPQH
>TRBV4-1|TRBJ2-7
ASSLVAGQAYYEQY
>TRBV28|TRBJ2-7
ATRLQGPGEQY
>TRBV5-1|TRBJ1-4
ASSLSGGITNEKLF
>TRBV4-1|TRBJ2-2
ASSPLAGVTGELF
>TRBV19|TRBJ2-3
ASSPWTASTDTQY
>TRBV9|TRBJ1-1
ASSVGPTANTEAF
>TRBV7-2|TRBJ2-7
ASSRQGTYEQY
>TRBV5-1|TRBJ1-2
ASSFEGQVGYT
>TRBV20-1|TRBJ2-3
SASGAGGTDTQY
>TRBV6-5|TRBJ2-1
ASSQGAGAKQF
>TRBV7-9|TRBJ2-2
ASSHPQVRDREYTGELF
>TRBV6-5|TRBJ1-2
ASRRDRGDYGYT
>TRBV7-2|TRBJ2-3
ASSLRLGYTDTQY
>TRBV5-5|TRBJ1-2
ASSRQVPLLYGYT
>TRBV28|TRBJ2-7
ASSFRGQASYEQY
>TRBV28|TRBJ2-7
ASSSRDTTRPYEQY
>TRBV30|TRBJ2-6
AWSVWYNRTGRTGANVLT
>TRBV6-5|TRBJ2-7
ASSYLAGGSYEQY
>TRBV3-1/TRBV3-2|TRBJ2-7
ASSGGAYEQY
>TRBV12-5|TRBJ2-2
ASGLVTGANNGAGELF
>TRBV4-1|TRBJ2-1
ASSQDRSRPSYNEQF
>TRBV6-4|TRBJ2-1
ASSTTSGPYNEQF
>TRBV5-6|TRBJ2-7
ASSFARLGEQY
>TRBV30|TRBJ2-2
AWTAQDGTGELF
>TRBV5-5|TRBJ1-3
ASSLAQGASSGNTIY
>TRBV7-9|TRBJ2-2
ASSEDSDTGELF
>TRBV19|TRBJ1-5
ASSPGQGKGQPQH
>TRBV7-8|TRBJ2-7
ASSFRRDSYEQY
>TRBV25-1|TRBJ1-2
ASSNTGQGDYGYT
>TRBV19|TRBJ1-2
ASSRTGSISNYGYT
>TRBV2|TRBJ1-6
ASRAGQGRTYNSPLH
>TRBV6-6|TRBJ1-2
ASSPLPGTGGLYGYT
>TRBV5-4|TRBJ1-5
ASSLGGVGQPQH
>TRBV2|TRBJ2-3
ASKTGTSTDTQY
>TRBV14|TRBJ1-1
ASSQGEPVKEAF
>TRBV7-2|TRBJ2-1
ASSWTSGGGLNEQF
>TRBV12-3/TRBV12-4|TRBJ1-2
ASNRDILNGYT
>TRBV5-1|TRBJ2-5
ASSLGAEETQY
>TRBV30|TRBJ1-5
AWSVRTDYQPQH
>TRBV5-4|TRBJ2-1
ASSTSGGGDYNEQF
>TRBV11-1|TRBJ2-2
ASSLKAGGPGELF
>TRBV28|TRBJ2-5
ASSLDKYQETQY
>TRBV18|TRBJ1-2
ASSPSTGGYGYT
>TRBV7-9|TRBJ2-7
ASSPGTGASYEQY
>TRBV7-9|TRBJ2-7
ASSLAAGGWYEQY
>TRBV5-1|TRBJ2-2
ASKWPGGTGELF
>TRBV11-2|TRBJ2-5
ASSLVGGGYQETQY
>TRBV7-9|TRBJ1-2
ASSLALGGFGYT
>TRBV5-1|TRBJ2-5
ASSSDPPRDETQY
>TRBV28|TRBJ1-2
ASGGTGANYGYT
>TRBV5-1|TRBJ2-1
ASSLRIAGDYNEQF
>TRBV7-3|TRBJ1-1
ASSLRGQGLNTEAF
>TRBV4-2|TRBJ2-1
ASSQVGRGWNEQF
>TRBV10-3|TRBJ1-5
ATGATFKDRAHQPQH
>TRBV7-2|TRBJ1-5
ASSDQTGTLGPQH
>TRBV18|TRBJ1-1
ASSPQATKAF
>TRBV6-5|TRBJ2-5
ASSYFQAGGLETQY